This T cell receptor (beta chain) is from a study of blood T cells in healthy people across ages. Study observations and caveats: Estimates based on one million T cells were treated as lower bounds.

With 10 bases removed from V and 7 bases from J, the gap between germline ends came to 13 bases. This CDR3 has 11 residues. Using a J-beta primer mix together with a sample-barcoded 5' primer, a second PCR was run for roughly 6 to 12 cycles. TCRdb fed the 5' RACE reads into MiXCR, producing one record per CDR3 protein. The profile shows approximately 600,000 distinct CDR3 sequences, approximately 59% of them singletons. Comments on this clonotype: Its target is unknown.

This sequence was found in a man in his 60s in good health. The sequenced sample consisted of blood. The chain joins TRBV12-3 or TRBV12-4 to TRBJ1-2, with D uncertain. In DNA form, the CDR3 reads TGTGCCACCACGCCCTCCATTGGCTACACCTTC. As protein: CATTPSIGYTF.